These 20 T cell receptor beta chains originate from one sample sequenced in a study of shared clonotypes between healthy human individuals (TCRdb year 2020). For the CD8 naive samples, CD45RO-negative cells were positively selected for CCR7, yielding a CD45RA+CCR7+ population from which TemRA cells were excluded. Library method: the immunoSEQ multiplex PCR assay. The source is immuneACCESS, and TCRdb retained only in-frame sequences with V and J called. Part of the clones is not carried over; for the studies checked, unresolved V genes explain less than half of this, and the remainder is unexplained. The sample profile shows millions of clones; about 95% of them were found once. Around 1.1% of the sample goes to the ten largest clones. Source material: naive CD8+ T cells sorted from blood. The sample's cell subset or site label, decoded: CD45RA+CCR7+. The receptors were sampled from a man aged 18 to 30 in good health.

The chain recombines TRBV27 with TRBJ1-2; D is undetermined. CDR1 and CDR2 (germline): MNHEY, SMNVEV (reference sequence). Trimming took 2 bases from V and 6 from J, leaving 13 bases between them. The CDR3 is 14 amino acids. CDR3 nucleotide sequence: TGTGCCAGCAGTTTAATGGGAGGACGAGATGGCTACACCTTC. This codes for CASSLMGGRDGYTF.

The chain couples TRBV4-1 to TRBJ2-7, with D tentatively TRBD2 (6 bases). Germline V gives CDR1 MGHRA, CDR2 YSYEKL. The V end was cut by 1 base, the J end by 2 bases, with 15 bases between. This CDR3 comprises 16 residues. CDR3 coding DNA: TGCGCCAGCAGCCAAGTATCTCCAGCGGGTGCCTACGAGCAGTACTTC. It is translated as CASSQVSPAGAYEQYF.

This chain connects TRBV2 to TRBJ2-2; possible D gene TRBD1, 5 bases. V lost 10 bases and J lost 4, with 10 bases in between. CDR3 length: 12 residues. The germline gives CDR1 SNHLY, CDR2 FYNNEI. The CDR3 spells CATRQFTGELFF. Here the CDR3 DNA reads TGTGCCACCCGACAGTTCACCGGGGAGCTGTTTTTT.

This clone was recorded only once. The chain carries TRBV2 and TRBJ2-7; 7 bases are a match to TRBD1. The J segment lost 6 bases and the V segment lost 6 bases, leaving 5 bases of the junction unmatched. The germline CDR1 and CDR2 sequences are SNHLY and FYNNEI. The CDR3 consists of 12 residues. CDR3: CASRDRVPEQYF. The CDR3, as DNA: TGTGCCAGCAGAGACAGGGTCCCCGAGCAGTACTTC.

This sequence joins TRBV5-1 and TRBJ2-1; tentatively, D is TRBD1 (6 bases). The length of the CDR3 is 15 residues. Trimming stripped 1 base from V and 4 bases from J, with 12 bases between. In germline, CDR1 is SGHRS, CDR2 YFSETQ. The CDR3 protein is CASSLSTGLYNEQFF. CDR3 in DNA: TGCGCCAGCAGCTTGTCGACAGGACTGTACAATGAGCAGTTCTTC.

Remarks on this clone: Other DNA sequences in this specimen translate into the identical CDR3. The chain recombines TRBV19 with TRBJ2-7; D perhaps matches TRBD1 (5 bases). The CDR3 is 12 amino acids. Deletions cut 5 bases from V and 6 bases from J, with 11 bases between. The V gene's germline CDR1 is LNHDA and CDR2 SQIVND (reference sequence). The CDR3 here is CASSPQGSEQYF. The CDR3 DNA reads TGTGCCAGTAGTCCCCAGGGCTCCGAGCAGTACTTC.

In its sample, this clone was seen once. CDR3 sequence: CASSPTAYGMNTEAFF. Written as DNA, the CDR3 is TGTGCCAGCAGCCCGACCGCGTACGGGATGAACACTGAAGCTTTCTTT. V gene TRBV9 combines with J gene TRBJ1-1; no firm D call. V was cut by 4 bases and J by 0 bases, with 16 bases left in between. CDR1 and CDR2 from the germline V gene are SGDLS and YYNGEE. The CDR3 totals 16 residues.

The chain employs TRBV4-3 and TRBJ1-4; D call uncertain. This CDR3 spans 14 amino acids. Trimming took off 4 bases at V and 6 bases at J, with 12 bases between the two ends. Germline V gives CDR1 LGHNA, CDR2 YSLEER. CDR3 in DNA: TGCGCCAGCAGCCCATGGGGTGATTATGAAAAACTGTTTTTT. Translated, it gives CASSPWGDYEKLFF.

V and J are TRBV6-6 and TRBJ1-1; D is uncertain. This CDR3 is 12 amino acids long. Deletions cut 2 bases from V and 8 bases from J, with 9 bases between. CDR1 is MNHNY, CDR2 SVGAGI, per germline (reference sequence). The CDR3 is CASSYPSVEAFF. DNA of the CDR3: TGTGCCAGCAGTTACCCCTCAGTAGAAGCTTTCTTT.

Notes on this clone: This same CDR3 is encoded by further DNA sequences in the sample. In DNA, the CDR3 is TGTGCCAGCAGCTTAGTAGGGGGGGGCGATACGCAGTATTTT. Its translation is CASSLVGGGDTQYF. The gene calls are TRBV11-2 and TRBJ2-3; TRBD2 might be the D (7 bases). Germline CDR1 SGHAT, CDR2 FQNNGV. V was trimmed by 1 base and J by 6 bases, leaving 11 bases between them. The CDR3 is 14 residues long.

The chain carries TRBV6-6 and TRBJ2-3; 11 nucleotides line up with TRBD2. J lost 2 bases, V lost 2 bases, and 3 bases had no gene match. Germline-derived CDR1 and CDR2 are MNHNY and SVGAGI (reference sequence). This CDR3 spans 16 amino acids. The CDR3 DNA reads TGTGCCAGCAGTTACGTTAGCGGGAGGGCCACAGATACGCAGTATTTT. This encodes CASSYVSGRATDTQYF.

The chain is built from TRBV7-9 and TRBJ2-3, with 10 bases matching TRBD2. Germline V lookup: CDR1 SEHNR, CDR2 FQNEAQ (reference sequence). The CDR3 length is 17 residues. Trimming took 2 bases from V and 0 from J; bases not matched to a gene: 5. This CDR3 is CASSLWTSGFSTDTQYF. The CDR3, as DNA: TGTGCCAGCAGCTTATGGACTAGCGGTTTTAGCACAGATACGCAGTATTTT.

CDR3 coding DNA: TGTGCCAGCAGCTTCTCCCAGGGGTACCACGACGAGCAGTACTTC. The encoded protein is CASSFSQGYHDEQYF. The chain joins TRBV7-9 to TRBJ2-7; D possibly corresponds to TRBD1 (6 bases). This CDR3 comprises 15 residues. Trimming left V 3 bases short and J 5 bases short, with 17 bases between. CDR1 is SEHNR and CDR2 is FQNEAQ in the germline V gene (reference sequence).

The gene calls are TRBV6-5 and TRBJ1-2; TRBD1 might be the D (5 bases). V was trimmed by 6 bases and J by 5 bases, leaving 13 bases between them. CDR1 is MNHEY and CDR2 is SVGAGI in the germline V gene. The CDR3 loop spans 13 amino acids. The CDR3 loop is CASSQGVLYGYTF. Written as DNA, the CDR3 is TGTGCCAGCAGCCAGGGAGTCCTGTATGGCTACACCTTC.

V usage is TRBV7-9 and J usage is TRBJ1-2; 10 bases align to TRBD1. Trimming took 5 bases from V and 6 from J; bases not matched to a gene: 15. This CDR3 comprises 17 residues. The germline V gene encodes CDR1 SEHNR and CDR2 FQNEAQ (reference sequence). The DNA for the CDR3 is TGTGCCAGCAGCCACTCTCCGGGACAGGGGCGAACTCATGGCTACACCTTC. Its protein is CASSHSPGQGRTHGYTF.

This chain joins TRBV11-3 and TRBJ2-1; 7 bases are shared with TRBD1. After removal of 3 bases from V and 0 bases from J, the junction contained 2 bases not matched to a gene. The CDR3 totals 15 residues. Germline CDR1 is SGHNT and CDR2 is YENEEA. The CDR3 region is CASSFGTDSYNEQFF. CDR3 DNA sequence: TGTGCCAGCAGCTTCGGGACAGACTCCTACAATGAGCAGTTCTTC.

The CDR3 nucleotides read TGTGCCAGTAGTATAGACCGAACGAGGGGTTCAAGGGCGAACACTGAAGCTTTCTTT. Residues: CASSIDRTRGSRANTEAFF. The V and J genes are TRBV19 and TRBJ1-1; D is possibly TRBD1 (5 bases). The CDR3 is made up of 19 amino acids. Trimming removed 0 bases from V and 1 base from J, with 21 bases in between. Per germline, CDR1 LNHDA and CDR2 SQIVND (reference sequence).

The rearrangement joins TRBV4-1 to TRBJ2-1; TRBD2 aligns across 8 bases. CDR1 and CDR2 (germline): MGHRA, YSYEKL. The junction had 3 bases not matched to a gene; V was cut back by 1 base and J by 4 bases. The CDR3 covers 15 residues. CDR3 residues: CASSQAIAGYNEQFF. The DNA for the CDR3 is TGCGCCAGCAGCCAAGCGATAGCGGGGTACAATGAGCAGTTCTTC.

CDR3 sequence: CASSILGEEATNEKLFF. In nucleotides, the CDR3 is TGTGCCAGTAGTATTTTGGGGGAGGAAGCGACTAATGAAAAACTGTTTTTT. The genes are TRBV19 and TRBJ1-4; D might be TRBD1 (5 bases). The CDR3 contains 17 residues. Per the germline V gene, CDR1 is LNHDA and CDR2 is SQIVND (reference sequence). V was trimmed by 3 bases and J by 2 bases, leaving 16 bases between them. The whole variable domain, filled in from reference TRBV19 and TRBJ1-4, reads DGGITQSPKYLFRKEGQNVTLSCEQNLNHDAMYWYRQDPGQGLRLIYYSQIVNDFQKGDIAEGYSVSREKKESFPLTVTSAQKNPTAFYLCASSILGEEATNEKLFFGSGTQLSVL.

The chain links TRBV28 to TRBJ1-5, with a possible D match to TRBD1 (6 bases). Germline CDR1 and CDR2: MDHEN and SYDVKM. Deletions cut 6 bases from V and 6 bases from J, with 18 bases between. This CDR3 is built from 15 residues. CDR3 in amino acids: CASSLVGGAGQPQHF. In DNA, the CDR3 is TGTGCCAGCAGCCTTGTTGGGGGGGCCGGTCAGCCCCAGCATTTT.